Listed below are T cell receptor beta chains from one sample, sequenced in a study of graft-versus-host responses after intestinal transplantation. Data came from immunoSEQ multiplex PCR; TCRdb stores just in-frame clones and leaves some out. The repertoire consists of more than 65,000 clones, with roughly 88% occurring once and the leading ten covering about 1.3%. Their antigens remain unidentified. Sequencing was performed on unstimulated CD8+ T cells sorted from spleen or lymph node cells, taken before intestinal transplant. Source of these receptors: a human donor who received an intestinal transplant. Each CDR3 is given with its conserved first and last residue. Fields, in order: J gene, clone size, V gene, D gene, CDR3 DNA, CDR3 protein. D genes are given only for firm matches. Only part of the rows carry a size: once, few, many, or a class if the clone is expanded.

TRBJ1-1 NA TRBV2 TRBD1 TGTGCCAGCAGTGAGGCCAGGGGGCTGGGCACTGAAGCTTTCTTT CASSEARGLGTEAFF
TRBJ2-2 NA TRBV6-4 TRBD2 TGTGCCAGCAGTCGGGGAGGGACGACCGGGGAGCTGTTTTTT CASSRGGTTGELFF
TRBJ1-1 once TRBV2 NA TGTGCCAGCAGGCCGGGTTCCGGCGGCACTGAAGCTTTCTTT CASRPGSGGTEAFF
TRBJ1-4 NA TRBV7-6 NA TGTGCCAGCAGCTTGATTCTCCCCGGACAGCCCACAACTAATGAAAAACTGTTTTTT CASSLILPGQPTTNEKLFF
TRBJ2-1 NA TRBV5-6 TRBD2 TGTGCCAGCAGCTTGTGGTTCTGGGCCAGCGGGGACTACAATGAGCAGTTCTTC CASSLWFWASGDYNEQFF
TRBJ1-1 NA TRBV7-8 TRBD1 TGTGCCAGCACGACAGGGGGCCCCAGGGATGAAGCTTTCTTT CASTTGGPRDEAFF
TRBJ2-7 NA TRBV13 NA TGTGCCAGCAGCGGTGAGGAAGCCTACGAGCAGTACTTC CASSGEEAYEQYF
TRBJ2-1 NA TRBV25-1 NA TGTGCCAGCAGTGGAGGTGAGCAGTTCTTC CASSGGEQFF
TRBJ2-1 NA TRBV2 TRBD1 TGTGCCGAAAGACAGGGGGCGGGTGAGCAGTTCTTC CAERQGAGEQFF
TRBJ2-3 NA TRBV6-5 NA TGTGCCAGCAGTTATTCGGATACGCAGTATTTT CASSYSDTQYF
TRBJ1-4 NA TRBV7-3 NA TGTGCCAGCAGCAGAGGCAGAAAGTACGGCCTTAATGAAAAACTGTTTTTT CASSRGRKYGLNEKLFF
TRBJ1-5 NA TRBV18 TRBD1 TGTGCCAGCTCCCAACAAGACAGGGCCGAAGATCAGCCCCAGCATTTT CASSQQDRAEDQPQHF
TRBJ2-3 NA TRBV6-6 NA TGTGCCAGCAACCAGGGTTTCTCCCCTAGCACAGATACGCAGTATTTT CASNQGFSPSTDTQYF
TRBJ1-3 once TRBV6-1 NA TGTGCCAGCAGTGACCCGGGAGAAGGTGGGCCTGGAAACACCATATATTTT CASSDPGEGGPGNTIYF
TRBJ1-1 NA TRBV5-4 TRBD1 TGTGCCAGCAGACCCACCGCAGGGGGCACTGAAGCTTTCTTT CASRPTAGGTEAFF
TRBJ1-2 NA TRBV7-9 NA TGTGCCAGCAGCTTAGCGGGCAACTATGGCTACACCTTC CASSLAGNYGYTF